The rows below give T cell receptor beta chains drawn from one sample of a study of beta chain features in type 1 diabetes. TCRdb keeps only in-frame clones here, not all; method: immunoSEQ multiplex PCR. Of hundreds of thousands of clones in the sample, over 13% were seen once. Material for sequencing was naive CD4+ T cells from blood. The receptors originated from a man between 18 and 35 years old with type 1 diabetes. CDR3s include the opening cysteine and the closing phenylalanine or tryptophan. A D gene is named only where the DNA matches it firmly. Size values are once, few and many counts, or a class for expanded clones, and some rows have none.

>TRBD1|few|TRBV11-1|TRBJ2-5
TGTGCGTCCGGGACAGGCCTTAGGGAGACCCAGTACTTC
CASGTGLRETQYF
>.|few|TRBV30|TRBJ1-5
TGTGCCTGGAGTCGGCTCGGCAATCAGCCCCAGCATTTT
CAWSRLGNQPQHF
>TRBD1|few|TRBV6-6|TRBJ2-3
TGTGCCAGCTTCAGGGGGGATACGCAGTATTTT
CASFRGDTQYF
>TRBD2|.|TRBV5-1|TRBJ2-3
TGCGCCAGCAGCTCGGGACTAGCGGGAGGAGATACGCAGTATTTT
CASSSGLAGGDTQYF
>.|.|TRBV4-2|TRBJ1-5
TGTGCCAGCAGCCAAGACAGAGATAGCAATCAGCCCCAGCATTTT
CASSQDRDSNQPQHF
>.|few|TRBV2|TRBJ1-5
TGTGCCAGCAGCCCCCCCAAGGGACAGCCCCAGCATTTT
CASSPPKGQPQHF
>.|.|TRBV7-2|TRBJ2-3
TGTGCCAGCAGCGAAGGGACATTTGTCACAGATACGCAGTATTTT
CASSEGTFVTDTQYF
>.|.|TRBV7-9|TRBJ2-7
TGTGCCAGCAGCTTTTCGAGCGTCTCCTACGAGCAGTACTTC
CASSFSSVSYEQYF
>.|few|TRBV30|TRBJ2-1
TGTGCCTGGAGTGTCTTAAGGGGAGAGCGGGCGATATCCTCCTACAATGAGCAGTTCTTC
CAWSVLRGERAISSYNEQFF
>TRBD2|few|TRBV30|TRBJ2-1
TGTGCCTGGTCCACTGGCGGGGGGGCGATCCATGAGCAGTTCTTC
CAWSTGGGAIHEQFF
>TRBD1|.|TRBV9|TRBJ2-1
TGTGCCAGCAGCGTAGAGGGGACAGCACTCAATGAGCAGTTCTTC
CASSVEGTALNEQFF
>.|few|TRBV10-3|TRBJ2-5
TGTGCCATCAGTGTGTCAGAGACCCAGTACTTC
CAISVSETQYF
>.|.|TRBV28|TRBJ1-1
TGTGCCAGCAGTTCTCTCCGGAGGTCAGAGAACACTGAAGCTTTCTTT
CASSSLRRSENTEAFF
>.|.|TRBV9|TRBJ1-3
TGTGCCAGCAGCGCCCAACAGGCAACCTCTGGAAACACCATATATTTT
CASSAQQATSGNTIYF
>.|.|TRBV5-1|TRBJ2-5
TGCGCCAGCAGCTTGGGTCGGGGCTTAGGACAAGAGACCCAGTACTTC
CASSLGRGLGQETQYF
>.|.|TRBV29-1|TRBJ2-3
TGCAGCGTTGGTGGCTCAGGATATGCAGATACGCAGTATTTT
CSVGGSGYADTQYF
>.|.|TRBV9|TRBJ2-5
TGTGCCAGCAGCTACCGACTGGGGGGCCGAGAGACCCAGTACTTC
CASSYRLGGRETQYF
>TRBD2|.|TRBV28|TRBJ2-4
TGTGCCAGCAGCCCCGGGGGGACTCCCAAAAACATTCAGTACTTC
CASSPGGTPKNIQYF
>TRBD2|.|TRBV5-6|TRBJ2-5
TGTGCCAGCAGCTTAAGGACCTGGACTAGCGCTGAGACCCAGTACTTC
CASSLRTWTSAETQYF
>.|.|TRBV10-3|TRBJ1-1
TGTGCCATCAGTGAATGGCAGAACACTGAAGCTTTCTTT
CAISEWQNTEAFF
>.|.|TRBV7-2|TRBJ2-3
TGTGCCAGCAGCTTAGCTCAGGGGAGCACAGATACGCAGTATTTT
CASSLAQGSTDTQYF
>.|.|TRBV30|TRBJ2-7
TGTGCCTGGAGTCCACGAGGGACGTACGTCGGCGAGCAGTACTTC
CAWSPRGTYVGEQYF
>.|.|TRBV11-2|TRBJ1-2
TGTGCCAGCAGCTTAGAACCGGTTAATGGCTACACCTTC
CASSLEPVNGYTF
>TRBD1|.|TRBV18|TRBJ1-5
TGTGCCAGCTCAGAGACAGGGCAGAATCAGCCCCAGCATTTT
CASSETGQNQPQHF
>.|few|TRBV21-1|TRBJ2-3
TGTGCCAGCAGCAAAGTAGGGGGGAGACACCCAGGCACAGATACGCAGTATTTT
CASSKVGGRHPGTDTQYF
>.|.|TRBV11-2|TRBJ1-2
TGTGCCAGCGCGGGGGCGGGCGGCTACACCTTC
CASAGAGGYTF
>TRBD1|few|TRBV4-2|TRBJ1-6
TGTGCCAGCAGCCAAGAGGACAGGGGAGGTTGGAATTCACCCCTCCACTTT
CASSQEDRGGWNSPLHF
>.|few|TRBV20-1|TRBJ1-2
TGCAGTGCTACCGACAGCTATGGCTACACCTTC
CSATDSYGYTF
>TRBD1|.|TRBV5-4|TRBJ2-5
TGTGCCAGCAGCTCCCGACAGGGGGCGGGTGAGACCCAGTACTTC
CASSSRQGAGETQYF
>.|.|TRBV13|TRBJ1-1
TGTGCCAGCAGCTCCTACTGGAACACTGAAGCTTTCTTT
CASSSYWNTEAFF
>.|few|TRBV9|TRBJ2-3
TGTGCCAGCGACCTGACGGGGAAAGATACGCAGTATTTT
CASDLTGKDTQYF
>.|.|TRBV5-6|TRBJ2-7
TGTGCCAGCAGCTTGACAGGGATTATCCACGAGCAGTACTTC
CASSLTGIIHEQYF
>.|few|TRBV2|TRBJ2-7
TGTGCCAGCAGTGAAGGGGCAGGCTCCTACGAGCAGTACTTC
CASSEGAGSYEQYF
>TRBD2|few|TRBV7-9|TRBJ2-5
TGTGCCAGCAGCTTCCGACTAGCGGGGGACATCCAAGAGACCCAGTACTTC
CASSFRLAGDIQETQYF
>.|few|TRBV29-1|TRBJ1-1
TGCAGCGTTGACGGGGCCGCTGAAGCTTTCTTT
CSVDGAAEAFF
>TRBD1|few|TRBV28|TRBJ1-4
TGTGCCAGCAGTTTAAGAGGGGGACAGAAACTGTTTTTT
CASSLRGGQKLFF
>TRBD2|.|TRBV9|TRBJ2-1
TGTGCCAGCAGCGTATCGGGACTAAAAGGCAATGAGCAGTTCTTC
CASSVSGLKGNEQFF
>.|.|TRBV5-1|TRBJ2-7
TGCGCCAGCAGCTTGGGTCAGGGGTTAACCTACGAGCAGTACTTC
CASSLGQGLTYEQYF
>.|.|TRBV11-1|TRBJ2-1
TGTGCCAGCAGCGAACGGGGGTGGGGTGAGCAGTTCTTC
CASSERGWGEQFF
>.|few|TRBV11-2|TRBJ1-2
TGTGCCAGCAGCCAACGATCTAATGGCTACACCTTC
CASSQRSNGYTF
>.|once|TRBV5-1|TRBJ2-7
TGCGCCAGCAGCGGGGGACTTCGAAGGACGGATGAGCAGTACTTC
CASSGGLRRTDEQYF
>.|few|TRBV7-9|TRBJ2-4
TGTGCCAGCAGCTTTAGTGCAGGGGGGAACATTCAGTACTTC
CASSFSAGGNIQYF
>TRBD2|.|TRBV5-6|TRBJ2-4
TGTGCCAGCAGTCGAAGGACTAGCGGGAAGGTTAAAAACATTCAGTACTTC
CASSRRTSGKVKNIQYF
>TRBD1|.|TRBV19|TRBJ1-2
TGTGCCAGTAGTCCGACCGGGACAGCCTATGGCTACACCTTC
CASSPTGTAYGYTF
>.|once|TRBV28|TRBJ1-1
TGTGCCAGCAGTTTGGCGCGGGGCTGGACAGACTTT
CASSLARGWTDF
>.|few|TRBV27|TRBJ2-3
.
CASSSSVGSSTDTQYF
>TRBD1|.|TRBV14|TRBJ1-2
TGTGCCAGCAGCCAAGGGGACAGGTACTATGGCTACACCTTC
CASSQGDRYYGYTF
>.|.|TRBV5-1|TRBJ1-5
TGCGCCAGCAGCTTGGCAGGGTTCAATCAGCCCCAGCATTTT
CASSLAGFNQPQHF
>TRBD2|few|TRBV5-1|TRBJ2-2
TGCGCCAGCAGCTTTAGGACTAGCGGGAGTCGGGAGCTGTTTTTT
CASSFRTSGSRELFF
>TRBD1|.|TRBV30|TRBJ2-2
TGTGCCTGGAGTGTTATGGACAGGGAGAGCGGGGAGCTGTTTTTT
CAWSVMDRESGELFF